The clone carrying this T cell receptor (beta chain) has only a few counts. Template-switching 5'RACE yielded the TCR cDNA; a universal primer site and UMIs were added in the process. Using its own MiXCR run on the 5' RACE reads, TCRdb lists one record per CDR3 protein. The data show about 45,000 distinct CDR3 sequences, just under 6.5% seen once. The data originate from a study of T cells after yellow fever vaccination. Study summary: CD3, CD45RA, CCR7 and CD95 guided sorting of the EM, EMRA, CM and Tscm memory subsets.

Trimming left V 8 bases short and J 2 bases short, with 9 bases between. Per germline, CDR1 LGHNA and CDR2 YSLEER. CDR3 size: 13 residues. Study-level findings and limits: Almost all vaccine-responding clonotypes went undetected in sorted memory subsets on day 0. Though weaker, the secondary response peaked faster, on day 5 versus 15.

This specimen was PBMCs, either bulk or a sorted T-cell subset (CD4+, CD8+, memory, or dextramer-sorted; not recorded which), taken 45 days after the yellow fever booster vaccination. The chain joins TRBV4-3 to TRBJ2-2, with no clear D. The clonotype originates from a man aged 25-40 years who received the YFV17D yellow fever vaccine. This CDR3 is CASGSINTGELFF. CDR3 coding DNA: TGCGCCAGCGGATCGATAAACACCGGGGAGCTGTTTTTT.